This T cell receptor (beta chain) was identified in a study of Graves' ophthalmopathy and Graves' hyperthyroidism. Whole-study context: Before any treatment, peripheral blood was taken at the initial diagnosis. Study findings and constraints: The model forecast ophthalmopathy progression, reaching around 66% sensitivity and 72% to 80% specificity.

The diagnosis combined clinical symptoms, thyroxine, TRAb, thyroid ultrasound and orbital computed tomography scans. A word on this clonotype: Its specificity is not known. A single base separates this from a much larger clone, so it may be a read error.

The CDR3 spans 14 residues. Germline CDR1 is ENHRY and CDR2 is SYGVKD. The V gene end was trimmed by 10 bases and the J gene end by 3 bases; junction bases not matched to a gene: 10. CDR3 regions of TCR beta were amplified from RNA transcripts. HTBI-primed first-round RT-PCR preceded second-round multiplex PCR. MiXCR, applied by TCRdb to the multiplex PCR reads, yields one record per CDR3 protein. The sample includes about 700,000 distinct CDR3 sequences, roughly 41% of them seen just once. The chain links TRBV10-3 to TRBJ2-7; 9 bases agree with TRBD1. This TCR came from an adult man with Graves' ophthalmopathy. Sequencing was carried out using peripheral blood. CDR3 loop: CASTRQGDYYEQYF. The DNA of the CDR3 is TGTGCCAGCACTAGACAGGGGGACTACTACGAGCAGTACTTC.